The entry below describes one T cell receptor beta chain. Its antigen is not identified. Every contributor of samples was a Caucasian grown-up residing in Nashville, Tennessee. Assay: immunoSEQ multiplex PCR; the TCRdb copy retains only in-frame clones and omits some. The repertoire includes about 1 million clones, roughly 80% of them detected once, and 1.4% to 1.5% sits in the top ten. The CDR3 totals 15 residues. V lost 5 bases, J lost 6 bases, and 5 bases stayed unmatched. CDR1 is PRHDT and CDR2 is FYEKMQ in the germline V gene (reference sequence). The data were taken from a study of shared clonotypes between healthy human individuals. Study outcomes and limitations: Unshared clonotypes carried lower generation probabilities than those common to all four donors.

This receptor was taken from a man aged 18 to 30 in good health. The gene calls are TRBV13 and TRBJ1-6; TRBD1 agrees at 9 bases. The sequenced material came from memory CD4+ T cells sorted from blood. Subset of the sample: CD45RA-negative fraction. CDR3: CASSLRDRVNSPLHF. The CDR3 region has the DNA TGTGCCAGCAGCCTCCGGGACAGGGTTAATTCACCCCTCCACTTT.